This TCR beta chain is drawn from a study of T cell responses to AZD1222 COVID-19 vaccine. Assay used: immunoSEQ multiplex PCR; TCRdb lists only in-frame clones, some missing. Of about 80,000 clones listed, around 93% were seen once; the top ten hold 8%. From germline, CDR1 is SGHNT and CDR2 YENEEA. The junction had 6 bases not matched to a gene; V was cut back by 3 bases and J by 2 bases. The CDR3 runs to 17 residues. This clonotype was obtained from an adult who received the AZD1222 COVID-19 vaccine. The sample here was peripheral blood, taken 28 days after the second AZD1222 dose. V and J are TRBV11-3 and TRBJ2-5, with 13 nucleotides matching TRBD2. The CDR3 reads CASSFSGTSGTQETQYF. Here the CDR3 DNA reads TGTGCCAGCAGCTTCTCCGGGACTAGCGGGACTCAAGAGACCCAGTACTTC.